This TCR beta chain was identified in a study of blood T cell repertoires in COVID-19. In the study overall: From the United States, Italy and Spain came samples of acute and convalescent COVID-19.

Sequencing was performed with immunoSEQ multiplex PCR; in TCRdb, only in-frame clones are kept and a portion is missing. Seen here are under 250,000 clones, roughly 80% observed once, and the top ten hold less than 2%. The CDR3 extends over 11 amino acids. The germline CDR1 and CDR2 sequences are SGHTS and YDEGEE. V dropped 0 bases and J dropped 10 bases, with 8 bases sitting between them. Participants were aged roughly 18 to 90 years, lived in about two dozen US areas, and enrolled virtually. Assignments of participants to cohorts depended upon their own reported clinical history. Recovered participants had two consecutive negative NP/OP PCR tests, healthcare professional clearance, or symptom resolution.

The sample taken for sequencing was PBMCs or T cells enriched from blood (not recorded which). This chain connects TRBV5-8 to TRBJ2-7; a weak D match, TRBD1 (6 bases). The origin of this receptor is a man aged 60-69 years who had recovered from COVID-19. The CDR3 loop reads CASSLEGGQYF. In DNA form, the CDR3 reads TGTGCCAGCAGCTTGGAAGGGGGACAGTACTTC.